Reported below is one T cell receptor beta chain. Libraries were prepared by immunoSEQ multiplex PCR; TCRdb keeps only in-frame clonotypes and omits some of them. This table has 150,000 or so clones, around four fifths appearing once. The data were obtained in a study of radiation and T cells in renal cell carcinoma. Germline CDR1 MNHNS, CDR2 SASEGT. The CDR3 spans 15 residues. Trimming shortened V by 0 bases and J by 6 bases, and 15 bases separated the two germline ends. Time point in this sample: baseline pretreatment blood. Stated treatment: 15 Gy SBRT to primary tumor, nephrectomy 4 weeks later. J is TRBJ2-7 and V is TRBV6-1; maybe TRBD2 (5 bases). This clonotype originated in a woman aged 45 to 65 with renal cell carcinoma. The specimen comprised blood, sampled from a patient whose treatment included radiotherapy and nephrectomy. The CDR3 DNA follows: TGTGCCAGCAGTGAAGCGCGTGGGGAGAGGGCCGAGCAGTACTTC. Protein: CASSEARGERAEQYF.